The rows below give T cell receptor beta chains drawn from one sample of a study of neurological immune-mediated disorders. TCRdb processed the 5' RACE reads anew with MiXCR; each CDR3 protein has one entry. The sample shows approximately 90,000 distinct CDR3 sequences, 3.5% to 4% of them seen only once. The sequencing sample was made of PBMCs. The source is a woman under 30 with multiple sclerosis. The CDR3 runs from the conserved cysteine through the conserved F or W. D genes are given only for firm matches. The size of a clone is reported for some rows only, either as once, few or many, or as a class for expanded clones.

J gene	D gene	clone size	V gene	CDR3 length	CDR3 DNA	CDR3 protein
TRBJ1-2	NA	many	TRBV20-1	13	TGCAGTGCAAAAAGAGGTCCCGGGACCCACTACACCTTC	CSAKRGPGTHYTF
TRBJ2-2	NA	many	TRBV7-6	15	TGTGCCAGCAGCTTATCTAGCCAGTACACCGGGGAGCTGTTTTTT	CASSLSSQYTGELFF
TRBJ1-2	NA	many	TRBV7-2	13	TGTGCCAGCAGCCCCGGTCCAGGGCACGGCTACACCTTC	CASSPGPGHGYTF
TRBJ2-6	NA	many	TRBV11-2	13	TGTGCCAGCAGAGTCTCTGGGGCCAACGTCCTGACTTTC	CASRVSGANVLTF
TRBJ2-5	NA	many	TRBV7-2	13	TGTGCCAGCAGCTTCACAGCTCAAGAGACCCAGTACTTC	CASSFTAQETQYF
TRBJ2-7	NA	many	TRBV5-1	17	TGCGCCAGCAGCTCACCGCCAGGACACCTCTCCCAGGGCGAGCAGTACTTC	CASSSPPGHLSQGEQYF
TRBJ2-6	NA	many	TRBV20-1	15	TGCAGTGCTAGAGTGGGGTACTCTGGGGCCAACGTCCTGACTTTC	CSARVGYSGANVLTF
TRBJ2-3	NA	many	TRBV29-1	15	TGCAGTATCTCTCCCGGGGGGCGACCCACAGATACGCAGTATTTT	CSISPGGRPTDTQYF
TRBJ2-3	NA	many	TRBV20-1	11	TGCAGTGCCCGGAGAGGAAATACGCAGTATTTT	CSARRGNTQYF
TRBJ1-6	NA	few	TRBV11-2	12	TGTGCCAGCAGCCGGGGCAGTTCAACCCTCAACTTT	CASSRGSSTLNF
TRBJ2-3	NA	many	TRBV20-1	14	TGCAGTGCTAGAGGTCAGGGCAGCACAGATACGCAGTATTTT	CSARGQGSTDTQYF
TRBJ2-7	NA	many	TRBV4-1	15	TGCGCCAGCAGCCAAGAGCCCGGTCCTTCCTACGAGCAGTACTTC	CASSQEPGPSYEQYF
TRBJ1-5	TRBD1	many	TRBV28	16	TGTGCCAGTATCCCGGGACAGGGGATGGGGCATCAGCCCCAGCATTTT	CASIPGQGMGHQPQHF
TRBJ2-2	TRBD2	many	TRBV5-1	17	TGCGCCAGCAGCTTGCGAGGCGGGGGGCCCAACACCGGGGAGCTGTTTTTT	CASSLRGGGPNTGELFF
TRBJ2-5	TRBD2	many	TRBV20-1	17	TGCAGTGCTAGGTCGACTAGCGGGGGGAGCCTTCAAGAGACCCAGTACTTC	CSARSTSGGSLQETQYF
TRBJ1-1	NA	many	TRBV12-3/TRBV12-4	12	TGTGCCAGCAGATTCGAGAACACTGAAGCTTTCTTT	CASRFENTEAFF
TRBJ1-3	NA	many	TRBV5-1	14	TGCGCCAGCTGCAGGGGAGAGTCTGGAAACACCATATATTTT	CASCRGESGNTIYF
TRBJ2-1	NA	many	TRBV20-1	13	TGCAGTGCTAGAGGGGGGGAGGGGGATGAGCAGTTCTTC	CSARGGEGDEQFF
TRBJ1-2	NA	many	TRBV6-5	13	TGTGCCAGCACTCGGGCTACTTTCTATGGCTACACCTTC	CASTRATFYGYTF
TRBJ2-3	NA	many	TRBV20-1	15	TGCAGTGCTAGAGATCTCGGGGGAGGGGGCGATACGCAGTATTTT	CSARDLGGGGDTQYF
TRBJ2-7	NA	few	TRBV9	14	TGTGCCAGCAGCGTATCTGTGACAAATTACGAGCAGTACTTC	CASSVSVTNYEQYF
TRBJ2-5	NA	many	TRBV7-2	13	TGTGCCAGCAGCCTCGAACTCGGAGGGACCCAGTACTTC	CASSLELGGTQYF
TRBJ2-1	TRBD1	many	TRBV4-1	15	TGCGCCAGCAGCCGCCCCGGGACAGGGTTCAATGAGCAGTTCTTC	CASSRPGTGFNEQFF
TRBJ2-2	NA	NA	TRBV5-1	15	TGCGCCAGCAGCGTGGGGGACGCAAACACCGGGGAGCTGTTTTTT	CASSVGDANTGELFF
TRBJ2-2	NA	many	TRBV12-3/TRBV12-4	14	TGTGCCAGCAGTCCAAACAGGGTCACCGGGGAGCTGTTTTTT	CASSPNRVTGELFF
TRBJ2-7	TRBD1	many	TRBV28	15	TGTGCCAGCAGCCCCGACCGGGACAGGCCGAGAGAGCAGTACTTC	CASSPDRDRPREQYF
TRBJ2-2	TRBD1	many	TRBV30	16	TGTGCCTGGAGGAAGTACGGGGCAGGGGGAACCGGGGAGCTGTTTTTT	CAWRKYGAGGTGELFF
TRBJ2-7	TRBD2	many	TRBV25-1	16	TGTGCCAGCAGCCTTCCTGGGACTAGCGGGGGCTACGAGCAGTACTTC	CASSLPGTSGGYEQYF
TRBJ2-3	NA	many	TRBV7-2	18	TGTGCCAGCAGCTTAGGGGCGGGGGCCCCTTTCCGGGCAGATACGCAGTATTTT	CASSLGAGAPFRADTQYF
TRBJ2-1	TRBD2	many	TRBV7-8	16	TGTGCCAGCAGCCCCCGGACTAGCAGGGCCTACAATGAGCAGTTCTTC	CASSPRTSRAYNEQFF
TRBJ2-7	TRBD1	many	TRBV7-6	15	TGTGCCAGCAGCTCCGGGACAGGGCATTACTACGAGCAGTACTTC	CASSSGTGHYYEQYF
TRBJ2-1	NA	many	TRBV20-1	10	TGCAGTGCTAAGCACTCCGAGCAGTTCTTC	CSAKHSEQFF
TRBJ2-7	TRBD1	many	TRBV9	14	TGTGCCAGCAGCGTAGAGGGGACAGGCTACGAGCAGTACTTC	CASSVEGTGYEQYF
TRBJ1-1	TRBD1	many	TRBV5-1	14	TGCGCCAGCAGCCAACGGGACAGTGGGACTGAAGCTTTCTTT	CASSQRDSGTEAFF
TRBJ2-3	TRBD1	many	TRBV5-5	18	TGTGCCAGCAGCTGGGGACAGGGCGTATCTACCAGCACAGATACGCAGTATTTT	CASSWGQGVSTSTDTQYF
TRBJ2-1	NA	many	TRBV3-1	14	TGTGCCAGCAGCCTAATCTCCGGCAAGAATGAGCAGTTCTTC	CASSLISGKNEQFF
TRBJ1-4	NA	many	TRBV3-1	16	TGTGCCAGCAGCCAAGCCATCTCGGCAGTTAATGAAAAACTGTTTTTT	CASSQAISAVNEKLFF
TRBJ2-7	NA	NA	TRBV7-9	12	TGTGCCAGCAGCTTCGTCAGCGACGAGCAGTACTTC	CASSFVSDEQYF
TRBJ2-7	TRBD2	many	TRBV7-9	17	TGTGCCAGCAGCTCTCCTTTGGCGGGAGGGGTGGCCTACGAGCAGTACTTC	CASSSPLAGGVAYEQYF
TRBJ1-1	TRBD1	many	TRBV20-1	15	TGCAGTGCTAGAGGGGTGACAGGGGAAGGGACTGAAGCTTTCTTT	CSARGVTGEGTEAFF